This record covers a single TCR beta chain. The antigen is undetermined. This entry comes from a study of Ad26.COV2.S vaccination and SARS-CoV-2 variants. Overall study context: Dosing was one shot or two shots 56 days apart.

Data came from immunoSEQ multiplex PCR; TCRdb stores just in-frame clones and leaves some out. The data show a few hundred thousand clones, with about 83% seen just once and 2.9% held by the top ten. Treatment meaning: 15 to 20 received Ad26.COV2.S at low or high dose, single or two shots; about 5 received placebo; per-sample allocation not given. Specimen acquisition occurred on day 63 following the initial vaccine or placebo injection. An Ad26 vector that expressed Wuhan-strain SARS-CoV-2 spike constituted the vaccine. Findings of the study overall: Placebo recipients and vaccine recipients were similar in non-spike TCR breadth.

This clonotype was obtained from a person between 18 and 65 years old who received the Ad26.COV2.S COVID-19 vaccine or a placebo. Sequences were derived from peripheral blood, sampled in a trial of Ad26.COV2.S vaccine versus placebo.

The CDR3 DNA reads as TGTGCCAGTAGTTTACAGGGCTCGAACACTGAAGCTTTCTTT. This codes for CASSLQGSNTEAFF. The J gene is TRBJ1-1, the V gene TRBV19, with a tentative D call TRBD1 (6 bases). Germline V gene lookup returns CDR1 LNHDA and CDR2 SQIVND (reference sequence). Trimming cost V 5 bases and J 1 base, with 11 bases left between them. The CDR3 extends over 14 amino acids.